These 22 T cell receptor beta chains originate from one sample sequenced in a study of identical twins. Each CDR3 protein is one row after TCRdb ran MiXCR on the 5' RACE reads. The top ten clones hold roughly 0.91% of a sample with just over 500,000 distinct CDR3 sequences, roughly a fifth of them seen once. These same data were also listed under a study on T cells expressing NK-cell markers.

Sequenced input: CD4+ T cells sorted from blood. The receptors come from a woman between 18 and 30 years old in good health.

The chain uses TRBV5-1 and TRBJ2-6, with 9 positions matching TRBD1. CDR1 is SGHRS and CDR2 is YFSETQ in the germline V gene. The CDR3 is 20 amino acids. The V gene end was trimmed by 4 bases and the J gene end by 0 bases; junction bases not matched to a gene: 14. The CDR3 reads CASSLKYGTGSHSGANVLTF. For the CDR3, the DNA is TGCGCCAGCAGCCTAAAATACGGGACAGGGAGTCACTCTGGGGCCAACGTCCTGACTTTC. The variable domain in full, with the rest retrieved from reference TRBV5-1 and TRBJ2-6, is KAGVTQTPRYLIKTRGQQVTLSCSPISGHRSVSWYQQTPGQGLQFLFEYFSETQRNKGNFPGRFSGRQFSNSRSEMNVSTLELGDSALYLCASSLKYGTGSHSGANVLTFGAGSRLTVL.

This clonotype turned up a few times. V and J are TRBV18 and TRBJ1-4; the match to TRBD1 covers 8 bases. The J segment lost 7 bases and the V segment lost 0 bases, leaving 4 bases of the junction unmatched. CDR1 is KGHSH and CDR2 is LQKENI in the germline V gene. The CDR3 runs to 15 residues. CDR3 nucleotide sequence: TGTGCCAGCTCACCACCAAGGACAGGGTCTGAAAAACTGTTTTTT. Translated: CASSPPRTGSEKLFF.

This chain connects TRBV4-3 to TRBJ1-1; possible D gene TRBD1, 5 bases. V was pared by 0 bases and J by 6 bases, with 17 bases between. The CDR3 extends over 16 amino acids. Germline V gene data show CDR1 as LGHNA and CDR2 as YSLEER. CDR3 protein: CASSQDVRAQRAEAFF. Written as DNA, the CDR3 is TGCGCCAGCAGCCAAGACGTCAGGGCCCAACGCGCTGAAGCTTTCTTT.

The V gene is TRBV5-4, the J gene TRBJ2-1, with 8 bases aligning to TRBD2. The CDR3 covers 14 residues. V trimming: 4 bases; J trimming: 2 bases; junction bases outside the gene matches: 2. CDR1 and CDR2 (germline): SGHNT, YYREEE (reference sequence). CDR3 coding DNA: TGTGCCAGCAGCGACGGGAGGGCCTACAATGAGCAGTTCTTC. Amino acid sequence: CASSDGRAYNEQFF.

J is TRBJ2-3 and V is TRBV20-1, with D possibly TRBD2 on 7 matching bases. Looked up from germline, CDR1 is DFQATT and CDR2 is SNEGSKA (reference sequence). Trimming pared 3 bases from V and 4 bases from J, leaving 20 bases between. This CDR3 is built from 16 residues. DNA of the CDR3: TGCAGTGCTAGTAGTGCGGGGGCGGGGGCTGCAGATACGCAGTATTTT. It is translated as CSASSAGAGAADTQYF.

The chain is built from TRBV3-1 and TRBJ2-7; the D is unclear. Trimming cost V 4 bases and J 6 bases, with 7 bases left between them. Germline CDR1 LGHDT, CDR2 YNNKEL (reference sequence). The CDR3 consists of 11 residues. The CDR3 here is CASSRHSEQYF. CDR3 in DNA: TGTGCCAGCAGCCGCCACAGCGAGCAGTACTTC.

The chain employs TRBV20-1 and TRBJ2-5; D possibly corresponds to TRBD2 (6 bases). The V and J ends lost 6 bases and 1 base respectively, with 15 bases between them. The CDR3 runs 14 residues. Germline V gene data show CDR1 as DFQATT and CDR2 as SNEGSKA (reference sequence). CDR3 sequence: CSAPQSGLQETQYF. CDR3 sequence (DNA): TGCAGTGCGCCCCAGTCGGGACTCCAAGAGACCCAGTACTTC.

This clonotype was picked up a small number of times. The chain is built from TRBV6-1 and TRBJ2-3; TRBD1 agrees at 7 bases. The J segment lost 0 bases and the V segment lost 7 bases, leaving 7 bases of the junction unmatched. This CDR3 is built from 15 residues. CDR1 and CDR2 from the germline V gene are MNHNS and SASEGT. The CDR3 sequence is CASTLDRPSTDTQYF. CDR3 bases: TGTGCCAGCACTCTGGACAGGCCTAGCACAGATACGCAGTATTTT.

This chain uses TRBV2 with TRBJ1-6, with a weak D call TRBD1 (5 bases). In germline, CDR1 is SNHLY, CDR2 FYNNEI. The CDR3 is 13 amino acids. V was pared by 4 bases and J by 7 bases, with 8 bases between. The DNA for the CDR3 is TGTGCCAGCAGTGCCGGACAAAATTCACCCCTCCACTTT. Translation: CASSAGQNSPLHF.

In its sample, this clonotype was seen a few times. The chain uses TRBV10-3 and TRBJ1-1; tentatively, D is TRBD1 (5 bases). This CDR3 spans 13 amino acids. The germline V gene encodes CDR1 ENHRY and CDR2 SYGVKD. The V and J ends lost 4 bases and 3 bases respectively, with 9 bases between them. For the CDR3, the DNA is TGTGCCATCAGTGTAGGGGCAGACACTGAAGCTTTCTTT. It yields the protein CAISVGADTEAFF.

The genes are TRBV5-1 and TRBJ1-6; no clear D. Germline V gives CDR1 SGHRS, CDR2 YFSETQ. Trimming stripped 0 bases from V and 9 bases from J, with 10 bases between. This CDR3 has 14 residues. CDR3 sequence reads: CASSLEAVSSPLHF. CDR3 nucleotide sequence: TGCGCCAGCAGCTTGGAGGCTGTGAGTTCACCCCTCCACTTT.

This clonotype was recorded many times. The genes are TRBV20-1 and TRBJ2-3, with TRBD2 matching 8 bases. V lost 2 bases and J lost 1; bases outside the gene matches: 8. The CDR3 consists of 16 residues. The germline CDR1 and CDR2 sequences are DFQATT and SNEGSKA (reference sequence). The CDR3 nucleotides are TGCAGTGCTAGATCATCCAGGCGGGGGGGCACAGATACGCAGTATTTT. It codes for CSARSSRRGGTDTQYF.

This chain connects TRBV2 to TRBJ2-5; 8 bases agree with TRBD2. The CDR3 spans 15 residues. Germline V gives CDR1 SNHLY, CDR2 FYNNEI. J gave up 1 base and V 4 bases, and 5 bases lay outside the gene matches. CDR3 loop: CASSGFTSGQETQYF. The CDR3, as DNA: TGTGCCAGCAGTGGATTTACTAGCGGCCAAGAGACCCAGTACTTC.

This clonotype has a handful of counts. The gene calls are TRBV20-1 and TRBJ2-7; 7 nucleotides align to TRBD1. The CDR3 is made up of 11 amino acids. Germline V gene lookup returns CDR1 DFQATT and CDR2 SNEGSKA (reference sequence). Germline trimming cut 5 bases from V and 6 bases from J; bases unmatched to any gene: 4. The CDR3 reads CSAGTELEQYF. The DNA of the CDR3 is TGCAGTGCTGGGACAGAGCTCGAGCAGTACTTC.

At least ten counts were recorded for this clonotype. The chain has TRBV29-1 and TRBJ2-1, with TRBD1 matching over 10 bases. V was clipped by 3 bases and J by 4 bases; unmatched bases: 3. CDR1 is SQVTM, CDR2 ANQGSEA, per germline. The CDR3 covers 14 residues. The CDR3 sequence: CSVDDRGRYNEQFF. The CDR3 DNA reads TGCAGCGTTGACGACAGGGGGCGTTACAATGAGCAGTTCTTC.

There are a few counts of this clonotype. The chain combines TRBV20-1 with TRBJ1-3; D uncertain. Germline V lookup: CDR1 DFQATT, CDR2 SNEGSKA (reference sequence). The V end lost 3 bases, the J end lost 1 base, and 10 bases lay between the germline ends. This CDR3 contains 14 residues. CDR3: CSARIGVSGNTIYF. CDR3 nucleotides: TGCAGTGCTAGGATCGGGGTTTCTGGAAACACCATATATTTT.

V and J are TRBV7-2 and TRBJ2-7, with TRBD1 as a possible D gene (6 bases). Trimming removed 2 bases from V and 2 bases from J, with 13 bases in between. The germline V gene has CDR1 SGHTA and CDR2 FQGNSA. The CDR3 has 15 amino acids. CDR3 DNA: TGTGCCAGCAGCTTATATCGGGACATGACCTACGAGCAGTACTTC. Its translation: CASSLYRDMTYEQYF.

The rearrangement links TRBV9 to TRBJ1-2, with no clear D. The CDR3 has 12 residues. Germline V lookup: CDR1 SGDLS, CDR2 YYNGEE. With 0 bases removed from V and 8 bases from J, the gap between germline ends came to 8 bases. This CDR3 is CASSVDGVGYTF. For the CDR3, the DNA is TGTGCCAGCAGCGTAGATGGCGTAGGCTACACCTTC.

This clonotype was counted many times. The V gene is TRBV12-3 or TRBV12-4, the J gene TRBJ2-7; no reliable D call. The CDR3 contains 11 residues. Trimming stripped 0 bases from V and 7 bases from J, with 4 bases between. The CDR3 bases are TGTGCCAGCAGTTTAGCGAGGGAGCAGTACTTC. Its translation is CASSLAREQYF.

V is TRBV19 and J is TRBJ2-5, with 9 bases matching TRBD2. Germline V gene data show CDR1 as LNHDA and CDR2 as SQIVND (reference sequence). V lost 3 bases to trimming and J lost 5 bases; unmatched junction nucleotides: 7. The CDR3 loop spans 15 amino acids. The CDR3 coding sequence is TGTGCCAGTAGTATGCTAGCGGGGCTGGAGGAGACCCAGTACTTC. Its translation is CASSMLAGLEETQYF. Together with reference TRBV19 and TRBJ2-5, the CDR3 gives the full variable domain: DGGITQSPKYLFRKEGQNVTLSCEQNLNHDAMYWYRQDPGQGLRLIYYSQIVNDFQKGDIAEGYSVSREKKESFPLTVTSAQKNPTAFYLCASSMLAGLEETQYFGPGTRLLVL.

This clonotype was counted a few times. This rearrangement joins TRBV29-1 to TRBJ2-1; 10 bases align to TRBD1. Trimming cost V 6 bases and J 6 bases; bases outside gene matches: 11. This CDR3 has 15 amino acids. The germline CDR1 and CDR2 sequences are SQVTM and ANQGSEA. CDR3 DNA: TGCAGCGTCCTCGGGGGACAGGGGACGGGCAATGAGCAGTTCTTC. Its protein product is CSVLGGQGTGNEQFF.

The chain joins TRBV20-1 to TRBJ1-1; D unresolved. Germline-derived CDR1 and CDR2 are DFQATT and SNEGSKA (reference sequence). The CDR3 covers 12 residues. Trimming took off 4 bases at V and 1 base at J, with 7 bases between the two ends. The CDR3 here is CSATPRNTEAFF. The CDR3 nucleotides are TGCAGTGCTACTCCCCGGAACACTGAAGCTTTCTTT.